Listed below are T cell receptor beta chains from one sample, sequenced in a study of shared clonotypes between healthy human individuals. Only in-frame clones appear in the TCRdb table, and some are missing; sequencing was by immunoSEQ multiplex PCR. The table includes 98,000 or so clones, around 68% detected once. Sequences were obtained from memory CD8+ T cells sorted from blood. The receptors come from a woman aged 25 to 39 in good health. CDR3s include the opening cysteine and the closing phenylalanine or tryptophan. The order of the fields is clone size, J gene, V gene, D gene, CDR3 protein, CDR3 DNA. A D gene is named only where the DNA matches it firmly. Clone size is shown for a subset of rows, as once, few, many or a class of expanded clone.

abundance: .; j_gene: TRBJ2-5; v_gene: TRBV25-1; d_gene: .; CDR3aa: CASSEYMGRGFQETQYF; CDR3nt: TGTGCCAGCAGTGAATATATGGGCAGGGGTTTCCAAGAGACCCAGTACTTC
abundance: .; j_gene: TRBJ1-3; v_gene: TRBV2; d_gene: .; CDR3aa: CASRDLLSLSYTIYF; CDR3nt: TGTGCCAGCAGGGACCTGTTAAGTCTTAGTTACACCATATATTTT
abundance: .; j_gene: TRBJ2-1; v_gene: TRBV2; d_gene: TRBD2; CDR3aa: CASTPSGSYNEQFF; CDR3nt: TGTGCCAGCACTCCTAGCGGGTCCTACAATGAGCAGTTCTTC
abundance: .; j_gene: TRBJ2-7; v_gene: TRBV27; d_gene: .; CDR3aa: CASSSGPLSHEQYF; CDR3nt: TGTGCCAGCAGTTCCGGGCCCCTCTCCCACGAGCAGTACTTC
abundance: .; j_gene: TRBJ1-2; v_gene: TRBV4-2; d_gene: .; CDR3aa: CASSQEGNSNYGYTF; CDR3nt: TGTGCCAGCAGCCAAGAAGGGAACAGTAACTATGGCTACACCTTC
abundance: .; j_gene: TRBJ2-5; v_gene: TRBV7-8; d_gene: .; CDR3aa: CASSPADVTQTQETQYF; CDR3nt: TGTGCCAGCAGCCCCGCCGATGTAACGCAGACCCAAGAGACCCAGTACTTC
abundance: once; j_gene: TRBJ2-7; v_gene: TRBV4-1; d_gene: TRBD2; CDR3aa: CASSQEFVAGSSYEQYF; CDR3nt: TGCGCCAGCAGCCAAGAGTTCGTAGCGGGGTCCTCCTACGAGCAGTACTTC
abundance: .; j_gene: TRBJ1-5; v_gene: TRBV28; d_gene: .; CDR3aa: CASSSGVYQPQHF; CDR3nt: TGTGCCAGCTCCTCTGGGGTGTATCAGCCCCAGCATTTT
abundance: many; j_gene: TRBJ2-1; v_gene: TRBV9; d_gene: .; CDR3aa: CASSVVESNEQFF; CDR3nt: TGTGCCAGCAGCGTAGTGGAATCCAATGAGCAGTTCTTC
abundance: .; j_gene: TRBJ1-4; v_gene: TRBV28; d_gene: TRBD1; CDR3aa: CASSAGGQANEKLFF; CDR3nt: TGTGCCAGCAGCGCTGGGGGACAGGCGAATGAAAAACTGTTTTTT
abundance: few; j_gene: TRBJ2-7; v_gene: TRBV2; d_gene: TRBD2; CDR3aa: CASSGRTSGSYEQYF; CDR3nt: TGTGCCAGCAGTGGTCGGACTAGCGGGAGTTACGAGCAGTACTTC
abundance: .; j_gene: TRBJ1-1; v_gene: TRBV29-1; d_gene: .; CDR3aa: CSVEVVENTEAFF; CDR3nt: TGCAGCGTTGAAGTTGTTGAGAACACTGAAGCTTTCTTT
abundance: .; j_gene: TRBJ2-7; v_gene: TRBV10-3; d_gene: .; CDR3aa: CAISESSREQYF; CDR3nt: TGTGCCATCAGTGAGTCGAGCCGTGAGCAGTACTTC
abundance: once; j_gene: TRBJ1-1; v_gene: TRBV6-1; d_gene: TRBD1; CDR3aa: CASDRQGPEAFF; CDR3nt: TGTGCCAGCGATCGACAGGGCCCTGAAGCTTTCTTT
abundance: .; j_gene: TRBJ2-3; v_gene: TRBV27; d_gene: TRBD2; CDR3aa: CASSLRMGLADTQYF; CDR3nt: TGTGCCAGCAGTCTAAGAATGGGACTAGCGGATACGCAGTATTTT
abundance: once; j_gene: TRBJ1-4; v_gene: TRBV6-5; d_gene: .; CDR3aa: CASSFTESATNEKLFF; CDR3nt: TGTGCCAGCAGTTTTACAGAGAGTGCAACTAATGAAAAACTGTTTTTT
abundance: .; j_gene: TRBJ2-1; v_gene: TRBV4-1; d_gene: TRBD2; CDR3aa: CASSPIGLAGYNEQFF; CDR3nt: TGCGCCAGCAGCCCGATAGGACTAGCGGGGTACAATGAGCAGTTCTTC
abundance: hyperexpanded; j_gene: TRBJ2-7; v_gene: TRBV7-9; d_gene: TRBD2; CDR3aa: CASSLLAGVGVGEQYF; CDR3nt: TGTGCCAGCAGCTTACTTGCGGGAGTAGGGGTGGGCGAGCAGTACTTC
abundance: .; j_gene: TRBJ1-5; v_gene: TRBV6-6; d_gene: .; CDR3aa: CASSYSSDGYPQHF; CDR3nt: TGTGCCAGCAGTTACTCGTCAGATGGGTATCCCCAGCATTTT
abundance: .; j_gene: TRBJ2-1; v_gene: TRBV30; d_gene: .; CDR3aa: CAWMTLGPYNEQFF; CDR3nt: TGTGCCTGGATGACGCTAGGGCCCTACAATGAGCAGTTCTTC
abundance: .; j_gene: TRBJ1-2; v_gene: TRBV7-6; d_gene: .; CDR3aa: CASSLGRGLDGYTF; CDR3nt: TGTGCCAGCAGCTTAGGTCGGGGGCTGGATGGCTACACCTTC
abundance: .; j_gene: TRBJ2-7; v_gene: TRBV7-9; d_gene: TRBD2; CDR3aa: CASSPGLADHFLYEQYF; CDR3nt: TGTGCCAGCAGCCCGGGACTAGCGGACCATTTTCTCTACGAGCAGTACTTC
abundance: .; j_gene: TRBJ2-7; v_gene: TRBV14; d_gene: TRBD2; CDR3aa: CASSPFRTSAYEQYF; CDR3nt: TGTGCCAGCAGCCCATTTAGGACTAGCGCCTACGAGCAGTACTTC
abundance: .; j_gene: TRBJ2-1; v_gene: TRBV5-1; d_gene: .; CDR3aa: CASSLGPARESEQFF; CDR3nt: TGCGCCAGCAGCTTGGGGCCAGCCAGAGAAAGTGAGCAGTTCTTC
abundance: .; j_gene: TRBJ2-3; v_gene: TRBV9; d_gene: TRBD2; CDR3aa: CASSVASGRTDTQYF; CDR3nt: TGTGCCAGCAGCGTAGCTAGCGGCCGCACAGATACGCAGTATTTT
abundance: .; j_gene: TRBJ2-7; v_gene: TRBV7-9; d_gene: TRBD2; CDR3aa: CASSLVAGGTYEQYF; CDR3nt: TGTGCCAGCAGCTTGGTAGCGGGAGGTACCTACGAGCAGTACTTC
abundance: .; j_gene: TRBJ2-7; v_gene: TRBV13; d_gene: TRBD2; CDR3aa: CASSRQSLAGAYEQYF; CDR3nt: TGTGCCAGCAGCCGACAGTCTCTAGCGGGGGCCTACGAGCAGTACTTC
abundance: once; j_gene: TRBJ2-3; v_gene: TRBV7-9; d_gene: .; CDR3aa: CASSLTTHTQYF; CDR3nt: TGTGCCAGCAGCTTGACCACCCATACGCAGTATTTT
abundance: .; j_gene: TRBJ1-1; v_gene: TRBV2; d_gene: TRBD1; CDR3aa: CASSSGTGSTEAFF; CDR3nt: TGTGCCAGCAGTTCCGGGACAGGGAGTACTGAAGCTTTCTTT
abundance: .; j_gene: TRBJ2-2; v_gene: TRBV11-2; d_gene: TRBD2; CDR3aa: CASSLELAANTGELFF; CDR3nt: TGTGCCAGCAGCTTAGAACTAGCGGCGAACACCGGGGAGCTGTTTTTT
abundance: few; j_gene: TRBJ1-2; v_gene: TRBV25-1; d_gene: .; CDR3aa: CASSDGKRNYGYTF; CDR3nt: TGTGCCAGCAGCGACGGGAAACGGAACTATGGCTACACCTTC
abundance: once; j_gene: TRBJ1-1; v_gene: TRBV7-9; d_gene: TRBD1; CDR3aa: CASSSYRGRDTEAFF; CDR3nt: TGTGCCAGCAGTTCATACAGGGGGCGAGACACTGAAGCTTTCTTT
abundance: .; j_gene: TRBJ2-1; v_gene: TRBV28; d_gene: .; CDR3aa: CASSHMEGETNEQFF; CDR3nt: TGTGCCAGCAGCCACATGGAGGGGGAGACTAATGAGCAGTTCTTC
abundance: .; j_gene: TRBJ2-7; v_gene: TRBV6-1; d_gene: .; CDR3aa: CASSDGGFLSYEQYF; CDR3nt: TGTGCCAGCAGTGATGGGGGATTCCTCTCCTACGAGCAGTACTTC
abundance: once; j_gene: TRBJ2-7; v_gene: TRBV28; d_gene: TRBD2; CDR3aa: CASRPKLAGVYEQYF; CDR3nt: TGTGCCAGCAGACCAAAACTAGCGGGAGTCTACGAGCAGTACTTC
abundance: many; j_gene: TRBJ1-1; v_gene: TRBV16; d_gene: .; CDR3aa: CASSQGSEAFF; CDR3nt: TGTGCCAGCAGCCAAGGTTCTGAAGCTTTCTTT
abundance: once; j_gene: TRBJ1-3; v_gene: TRBV9; d_gene: .; CDR3aa: CASSRGEHSGNTIYF; CDR3nt: TGTGCCAGCAGCCGTGGGGAGCACTCTGGAAACACCATATATTTT
abundance: .; j_gene: TRBJ2-3; v_gene: TRBV7-7; d_gene: .; CDR3aa: CASSLALGGGTDTQYF; CDR3nt: TGTGCCAGCAGCTTAGCGCTGGGAGGAGGCACAGATACGCAGTATTTT
abundance: .; j_gene: TRBJ2-7; v_gene: TRBV15; d_gene: .; CDR3aa: CATSREGGGATYEQYF; CDR3nt: TGTGCCACCAGCAGAGAAGGGGGGGGAGCGACCTACGAGCAGTACTTC